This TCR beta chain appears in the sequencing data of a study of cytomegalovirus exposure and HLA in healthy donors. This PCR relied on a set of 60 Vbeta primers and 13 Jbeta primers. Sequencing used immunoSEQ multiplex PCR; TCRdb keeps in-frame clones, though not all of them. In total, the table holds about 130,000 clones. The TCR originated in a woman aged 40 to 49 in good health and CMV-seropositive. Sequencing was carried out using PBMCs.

The CDR3 DNA reads as TGTGCCAGCAGTGATTCGGCCGAGAGGAATGAGCAGTTCTTC. It encodes CASSDSAERNEQFF. The chain carries TRBV2 and TRBJ2-1; D ambiguous. With 3 bases removed from V and 7 bases from J, the gap between germline ends came to 13 bases. This CDR3 contains 14 residues. Germline lookup yields CDR1 SNHLY and CDR2 FYNNEI. Complete variable domain (other parts from reference TRBV2 and TRBJ2-1): EPEVTQTPSHQVTQMGQEVILRCVPISNHLYFYWYRQILGQKVEFLVSFYNNEISEKSEIFDDQFSVERPDGSNFTLKIRSTKLEDSAMYFCASSDSAERNEQFFGPGTRLTVL.